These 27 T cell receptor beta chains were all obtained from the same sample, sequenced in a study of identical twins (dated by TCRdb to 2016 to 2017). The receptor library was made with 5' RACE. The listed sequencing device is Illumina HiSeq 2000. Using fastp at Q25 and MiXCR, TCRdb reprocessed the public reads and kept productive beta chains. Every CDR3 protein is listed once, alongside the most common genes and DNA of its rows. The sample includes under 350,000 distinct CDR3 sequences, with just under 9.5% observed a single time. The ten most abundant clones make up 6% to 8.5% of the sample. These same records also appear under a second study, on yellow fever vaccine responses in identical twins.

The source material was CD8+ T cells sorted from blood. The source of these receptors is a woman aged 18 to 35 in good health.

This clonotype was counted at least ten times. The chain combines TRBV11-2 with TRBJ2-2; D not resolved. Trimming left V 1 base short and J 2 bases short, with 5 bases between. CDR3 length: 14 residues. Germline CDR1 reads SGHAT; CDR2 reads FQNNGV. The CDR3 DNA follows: TGTGCCAGCAGCTTAGTTCCCAACACCGGGGAGCTGTTTTTT. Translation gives CASSLVPNTGELFF.

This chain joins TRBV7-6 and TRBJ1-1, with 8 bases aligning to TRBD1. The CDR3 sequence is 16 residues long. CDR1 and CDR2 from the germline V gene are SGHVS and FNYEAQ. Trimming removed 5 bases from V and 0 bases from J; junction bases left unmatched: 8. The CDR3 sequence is CASSVGAGGMNTEAFF. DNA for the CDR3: TGTGCCAGCAGCGTGGGGGCAGGGGGCATGAACACTGAAGCTTTCTTT.

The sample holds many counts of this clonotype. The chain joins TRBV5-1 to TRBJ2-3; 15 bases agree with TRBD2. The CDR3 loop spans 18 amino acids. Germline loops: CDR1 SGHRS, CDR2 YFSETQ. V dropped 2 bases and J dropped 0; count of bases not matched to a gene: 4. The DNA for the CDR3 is TGCGCCAGCAGCTTCGGACTAGCGGGAGGGCTGAGCACAGATACGCAGTATTTT. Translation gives CASSFGLAGGLSTDTQYF.

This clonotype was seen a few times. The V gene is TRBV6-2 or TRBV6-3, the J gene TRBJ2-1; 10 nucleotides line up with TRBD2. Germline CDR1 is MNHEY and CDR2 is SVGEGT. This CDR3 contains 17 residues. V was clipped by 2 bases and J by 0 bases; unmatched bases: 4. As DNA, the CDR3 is TGTGCCAGCAGTTACCCCCCTAGCGGGAGCTCCTACAATGAGCAGTTCTTC. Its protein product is CASSYPPSGSSYNEQFF.

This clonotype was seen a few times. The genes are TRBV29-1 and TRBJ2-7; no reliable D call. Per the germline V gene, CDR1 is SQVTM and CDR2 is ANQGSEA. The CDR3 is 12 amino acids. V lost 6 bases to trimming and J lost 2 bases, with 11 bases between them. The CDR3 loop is CSVGDGAYEQYF. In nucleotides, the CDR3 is TGCAGCGTCGGTGACGGAGCCTACGAGCAGTACTTC.

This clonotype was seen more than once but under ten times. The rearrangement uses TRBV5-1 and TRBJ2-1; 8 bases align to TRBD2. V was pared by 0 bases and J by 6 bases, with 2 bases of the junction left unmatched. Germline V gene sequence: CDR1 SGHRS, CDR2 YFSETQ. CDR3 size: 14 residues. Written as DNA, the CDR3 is TGCGCCAGCAGCTTGGGACTAGCGCCCAATGAGCAGTTCTTC. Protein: CASSLGLAPNEQFF.

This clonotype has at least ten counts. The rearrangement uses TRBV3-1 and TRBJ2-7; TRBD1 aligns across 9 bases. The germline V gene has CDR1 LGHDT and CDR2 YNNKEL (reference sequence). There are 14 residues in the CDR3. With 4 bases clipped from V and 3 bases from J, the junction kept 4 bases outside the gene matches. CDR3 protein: CASSPWTGDYEQYF. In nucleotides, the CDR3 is TGTGCCAGCAGCCCCTGGACAGGGGACTACGAGCAGTACTTC.

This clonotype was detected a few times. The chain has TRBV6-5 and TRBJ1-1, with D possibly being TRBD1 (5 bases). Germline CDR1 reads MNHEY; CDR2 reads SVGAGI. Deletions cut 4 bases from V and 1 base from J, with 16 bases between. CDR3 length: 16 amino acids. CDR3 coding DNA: TGTGCCAGCAGTTTATGGCCCTGGGGCGCGAACACTGAAGCTTTCTTT. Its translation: CASSLWPWGANTEAFF.

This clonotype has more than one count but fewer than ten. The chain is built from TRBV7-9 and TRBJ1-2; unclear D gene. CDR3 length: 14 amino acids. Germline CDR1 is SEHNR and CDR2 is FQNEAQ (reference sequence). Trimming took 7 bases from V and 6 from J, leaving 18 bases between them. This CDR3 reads CASTPSVTGNGYTF. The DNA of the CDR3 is TGTGCCAGCACCCCCTCGGTGACGGGAAATGGCTACACCTTC.

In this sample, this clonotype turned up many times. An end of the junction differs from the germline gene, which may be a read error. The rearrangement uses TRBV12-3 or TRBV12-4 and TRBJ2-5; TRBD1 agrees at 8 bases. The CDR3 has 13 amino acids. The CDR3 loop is CASILPGQVLKDF. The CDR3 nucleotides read TGTGCCAGCATTCTCCCGGGACAGGTCCTGAAGGACTTC.

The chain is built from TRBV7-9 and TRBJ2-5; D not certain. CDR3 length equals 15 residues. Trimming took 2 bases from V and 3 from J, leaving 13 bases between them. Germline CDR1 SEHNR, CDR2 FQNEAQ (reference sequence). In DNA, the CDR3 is TGTGCCAGCAGCTTAATAGGCTCGACTGAAGAGACCCAGTACTTC. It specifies CASSLIGSTEETQYF. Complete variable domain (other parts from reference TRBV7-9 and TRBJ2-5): DTGVSQNPRHKITKRGQNVTFRCDPISEHNRLYWYRQTLGQGPEFLTYFQNEAQLEKSRLLSDRFSAERPKGSFSTLEIQRTEQGDSAMYLCASSLIGSTEETQYFGPGTRLLVL.

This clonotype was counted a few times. CDR3 residues: CASSQEASQETQYF. CDR3 bases: TGCGCCAGCAGCCAAGAGGCATCTCAAGAGACCCAGTACTTC. V and J are TRBV4-1 and TRBJ2-5, with D unclear. This CDR3 has 14 amino acids. Deletions cut 0 bases from V and 2 bases from J, with 7 bases between. Germline V gives CDR1 MGHRA, CDR2 YSYEKL.

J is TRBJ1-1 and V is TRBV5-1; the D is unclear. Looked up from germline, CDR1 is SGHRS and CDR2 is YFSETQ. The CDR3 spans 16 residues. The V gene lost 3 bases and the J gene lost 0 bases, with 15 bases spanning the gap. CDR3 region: CASSSPDPLMNTEAFF. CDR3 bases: TGCGCCAGCAGCTCTCCTGACCCGCTTATGAACACTGAAGCTTTCTTT.

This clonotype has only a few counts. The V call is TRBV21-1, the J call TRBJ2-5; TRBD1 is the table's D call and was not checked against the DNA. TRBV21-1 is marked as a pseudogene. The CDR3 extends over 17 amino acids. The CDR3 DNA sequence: TGTGCCAGCACGCCCACGGTGAGGACAGGGAACCAAGAGACCCAGTACTTC. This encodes CASTPTVRTGNQETQYF.

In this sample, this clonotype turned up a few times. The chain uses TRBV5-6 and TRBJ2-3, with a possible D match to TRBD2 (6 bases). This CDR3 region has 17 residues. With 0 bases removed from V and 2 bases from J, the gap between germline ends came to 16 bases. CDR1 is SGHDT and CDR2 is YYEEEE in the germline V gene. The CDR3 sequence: CASSLGPRGLTTDTQYF. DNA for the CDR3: TGTGCCAGCAGCTTGGGGCCCCGCGGACTAACCACAGATACGCAGTATTTT.

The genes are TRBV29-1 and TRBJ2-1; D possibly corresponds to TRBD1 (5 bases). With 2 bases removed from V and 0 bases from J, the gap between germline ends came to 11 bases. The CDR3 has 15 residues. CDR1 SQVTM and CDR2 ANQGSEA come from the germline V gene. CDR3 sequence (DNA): TGCAGCGTTGAAAGCAGACAGCCCTCCTACAATGAGCAGTTCTTC. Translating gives CSVESRQPSYNEQFF.

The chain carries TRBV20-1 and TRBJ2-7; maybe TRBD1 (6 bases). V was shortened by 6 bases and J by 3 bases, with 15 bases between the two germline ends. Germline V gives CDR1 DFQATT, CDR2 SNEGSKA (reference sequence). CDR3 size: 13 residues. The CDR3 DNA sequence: TGCAGTGCCCCCCCGCCGGACAGCTACGAGCAGTACTTC. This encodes CSAPPPDSYEQYF.

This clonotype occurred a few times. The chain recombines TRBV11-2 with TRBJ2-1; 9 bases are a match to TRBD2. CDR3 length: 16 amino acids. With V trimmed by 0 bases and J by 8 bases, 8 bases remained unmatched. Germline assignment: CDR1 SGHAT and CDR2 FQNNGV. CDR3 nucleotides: TGTGCCAGCAGCTTAGAGCGTCTAGCGGGACTCCATGAGCAGTTCTTC. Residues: CASSLERLAGLHEQFF.

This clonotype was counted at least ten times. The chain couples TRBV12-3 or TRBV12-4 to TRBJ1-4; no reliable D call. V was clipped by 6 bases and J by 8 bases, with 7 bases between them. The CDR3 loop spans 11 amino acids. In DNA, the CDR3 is TGTGCCAGCAGGTTGGGGGAAAAACTGTTTTTT. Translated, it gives CASRLGEKLFF.

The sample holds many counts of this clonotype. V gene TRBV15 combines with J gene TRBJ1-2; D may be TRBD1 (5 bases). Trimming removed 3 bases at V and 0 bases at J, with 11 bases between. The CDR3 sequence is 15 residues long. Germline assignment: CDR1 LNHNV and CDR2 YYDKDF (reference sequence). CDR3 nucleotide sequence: TGTGCCACCAGCAGTGGCCGGGGGGCTAACTATGGCTACACCTTC. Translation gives CATSSGRGANYGYTF.

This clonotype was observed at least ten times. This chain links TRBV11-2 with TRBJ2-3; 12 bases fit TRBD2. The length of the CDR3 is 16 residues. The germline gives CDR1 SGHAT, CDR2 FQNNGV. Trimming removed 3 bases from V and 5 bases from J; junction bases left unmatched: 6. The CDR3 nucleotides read TGTGCCAGCAGCTTCCCAGAGGGACTAGCGGGAGATACGCAGTATTTT. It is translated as CASSFPEGLAGDTQYF.

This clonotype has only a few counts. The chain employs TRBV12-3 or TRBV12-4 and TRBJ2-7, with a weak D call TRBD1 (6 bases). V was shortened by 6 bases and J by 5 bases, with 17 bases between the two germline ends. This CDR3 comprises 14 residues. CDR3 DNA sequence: TGTGCCAGCAGACTGGTATTACAGGGTGACGAGCAGTACTTC. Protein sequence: CASRLVLQGDEQYF.

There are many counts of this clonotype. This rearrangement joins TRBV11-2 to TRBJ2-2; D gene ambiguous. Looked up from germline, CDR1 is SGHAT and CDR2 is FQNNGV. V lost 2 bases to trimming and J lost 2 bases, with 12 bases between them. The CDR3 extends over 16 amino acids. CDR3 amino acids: CASSLTWAENTGELFF. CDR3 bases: TGTGCCAGCAGCTTAACATGGGCAGAAAACACCGGGGAGCTGTTTTTT.

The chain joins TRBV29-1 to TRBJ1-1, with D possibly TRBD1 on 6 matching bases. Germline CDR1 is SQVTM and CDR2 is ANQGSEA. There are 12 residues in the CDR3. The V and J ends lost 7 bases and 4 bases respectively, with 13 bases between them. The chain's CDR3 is CSGGGGGTEAFF. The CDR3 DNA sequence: TGCAGCGGTGGAGGGGGGGGCACTGAAGCTTTCTTT.

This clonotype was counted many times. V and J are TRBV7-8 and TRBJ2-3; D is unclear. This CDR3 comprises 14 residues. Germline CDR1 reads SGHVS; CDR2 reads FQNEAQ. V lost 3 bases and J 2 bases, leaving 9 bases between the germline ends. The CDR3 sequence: CASSFWISTDTQYF. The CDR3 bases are TGTGCCAGCAGCTTTTGGATATCCACAGATACGCAGTATTTT.

The chain's CDR3 is CASIRQGEGEAFF. CDR3 in DNA: TGTGCCAGCATACGACAGGGTGAGGGTGAAGCTTTCTTT. V is TRBV5-6 and J is TRBJ1-1, with 7 bases that match TRBD1. Trimming at V came to 6 bases and at J to 7 bases, leaving 9 bases not matched to a gene. Germline loops: CDR1 SGHDT, CDR2 YYEEEE. This CDR3 has 13 amino acids.

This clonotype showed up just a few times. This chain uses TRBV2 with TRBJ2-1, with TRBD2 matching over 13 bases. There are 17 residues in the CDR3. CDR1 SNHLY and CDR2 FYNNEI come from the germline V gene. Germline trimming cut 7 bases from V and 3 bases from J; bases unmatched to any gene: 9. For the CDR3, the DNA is TGTGCCAGCATGCCTGGGACTAGCGGGGAATTCTACAATGAGCAGTTCTTC. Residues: CASMPGTSGEFYNEQFF.